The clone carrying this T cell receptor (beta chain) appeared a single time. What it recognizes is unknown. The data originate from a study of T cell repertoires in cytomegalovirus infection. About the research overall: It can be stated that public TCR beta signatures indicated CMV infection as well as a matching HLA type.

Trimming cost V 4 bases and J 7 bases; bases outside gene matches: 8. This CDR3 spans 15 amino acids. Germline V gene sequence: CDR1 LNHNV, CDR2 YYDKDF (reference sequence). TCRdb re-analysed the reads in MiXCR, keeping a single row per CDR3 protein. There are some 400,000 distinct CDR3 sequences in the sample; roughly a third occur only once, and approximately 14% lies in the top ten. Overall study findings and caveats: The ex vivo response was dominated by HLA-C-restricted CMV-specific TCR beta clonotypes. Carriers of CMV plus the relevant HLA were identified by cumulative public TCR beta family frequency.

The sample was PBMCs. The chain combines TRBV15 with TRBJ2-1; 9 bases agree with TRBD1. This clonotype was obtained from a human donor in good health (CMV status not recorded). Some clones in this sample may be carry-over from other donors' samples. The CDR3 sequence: CATSIIGTGKNEQFF. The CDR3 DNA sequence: TGTGCCACCAGCATCATTGGGACAGGGAAGAATGAGCAGTTCTTC.